The 31 T cell receptor beta chains reported below all come from one sample, sequenced in a study of beta chain features in type 1 diabetes. Expressed TCRB transcripts were sequenced, since all the RNA that had been isolated was reverse transcribed. Only in-frame clones appear in the TCRdb table, and some are missing; sequencing was by immunoSEQ multiplex PCR. Of a few hundred thousand clones in the sample, 13% were seen once. Study-wide results and limits: For Type 1 diabetes patients, all four CD4+ subsets carried TCRB CDR3s that were moderately but significantly shorter.

No antigen is known for these receptors. Sample: naive CD4+ T cells from blood. Source of these receptors: a woman between 18 and 29 years old with type 1 diabetes.

The chain couples TRBV5-1 to TRBJ2-1, with 11 bases aligning to TRBD2. CDR1 SGHRS and CDR2 YFSETQ come from the germline V gene. The length of the CDR3 is 18 residues. With V trimmed by 2 bases and J by 0 bases, 7 bases remained unmatched. CDR3: CASSFLTSGIRSYNEQFF. CDR3 nucleotide sequence: TGCGCCAGCAGCTTTTTGACTAGCGGGATCCGCTCCTACAATGAGCAGTTCTTC. The entire variable domain, with the rest obtained from reference TRBV5-1 and TRBJ2-1, is as follows: KAGVTQTPRYLIKTRGQQVTLSCSPISGHRSVSWYQQTPGQGLQFLFEYFSETQRNKGNFPGRFSGRQFSNSRSEMNVSTLELGDSALYLCASSFLTSGIRSYNEQFFGPGTRLTVL.

This clone was counted only a few times. This chain connects TRBV9 to TRBJ2-3; possibly TRBD1 for D (6 bases). Germline V gene sequence: CDR1 SGDLS, CDR2 YYNGEE. The V and J ends lost 0 bases and 10 bases respectively, with 24 bases between them. This CDR3 has 17 amino acids. CDR3: CASSVDQSGVDWGSQYF. The DNA for the CDR3 is TGTGCCAGCAGCGTAGACCAATCAGGGGTGGACTGGGGCTCGCAGTATTTT. The full variable domain, in which reference TRBV9 and TRBJ2-3 provide the parts outside the CDR3, is DSGVTQTPKHLITATGQRVTLRCSPRSGDLSVYWYQQSLDQGLQFLIQYYNGEERAKGNILERFSAQQFPDLHSELNLSSLELGDSALYFCASSVDQSGVDWGSQYFGPGTRLTVL.

The chain carries TRBV20-1 and TRBJ2-5, with a possible D match to TRBD2 (6 bases). The CDR3 is 11 amino acids. With 8 bases removed from V and 5 bases from J, the gap between germline ends came to 12 bases. CDR1 and CDR2 from the germline V gene are DFQATT and SNEGSKA (reference sequence). As DNA, the CDR3 is TGCAGTAGCGGGTGGAGGGAGACCCAGTACTTC. Encoded protein: CSSGWRETQYF.

This clone was detected only a few times. The chain is built from TRBV27 and TRBJ2-5, with a tentative D call TRBD2 (6 bases). Trimming took 4 bases from V and 6 from J, leaving 12 bases between them. The CDR3 totals 13 residues. Germline loops: CDR1 MNHEY, CDR2 SMNVEV (reference sequence). The CDR3 DNA is TGTGCCAGCAGTTCCGCGGGAACGCAGACCCAGTACTTC. Translation: CASSSAGTQTQYF.

This clone was counted a few times. The chain is built from TRBV5-1 and TRBJ2-7, with 10 nucleotides matching TRBD2. CDR1 and CDR2 from the germline V gene are SGHRS and YFSETQ. Trimming took 2 bases from V and 6 from J; bases not matched to a gene: 8. The CDR3 has 15 amino acids. In DNA form, the CDR3 reads TGCGCCAGCAGCTTCTATAGCGGGAGGACCCTCGAGCAGTACTTC. The encoded protein is CASSFYSGRTLEQYF.

The rearrangement links TRBV7-9 to TRBJ2-7; maybe TRBD1 (9 bases). Trimming pared 3 bases from V and 6 bases from J, leaving 15 bases between. CDR3 size: 14 residues. CDR1 and CDR2 (germline): SEHNR, FQNEAQ (reference sequence). The CDR3 here is CASSLGQGLGEQYF. CDR3 in DNA: TGTGCCAGCAGCTTGGGACAGGGACTAGGCGAGCAGTACTTC.

As DNA, the CDR3 is TGTGCCAGCTCAGTGTACCGGGACAGCTACGAGCAGTACTTC. It encodes CASSVYRDSYEQYF. The chain joins TRBV18 to TRBJ2-7; 7 nucleotides match TRBD1. CDR1 is KGHSH and CDR2 is LQKENI in the germline V gene. The V segment lost 5 bases and the J segment 3 bases; nucleotides outside the gene matches: 7. This CDR3 comprises 14 residues.

The chain recombines TRBV30 with TRBJ2-3, with unresolved D. This CDR3 region has 13 residues. Germline assignment: CDR1 GTSNPN and CDR2 SVGIG (reference sequence). V lost 5 bases to trimming and J lost 1 base, with 10 bases between them. The CDR3: CAWAVGGTDTQYF. In DNA form, the CDR3 reads TGTGCCTGGGCAGTTGGAGGCACAGATACGCAGTATTTT.

The chain is built from TRBV28 and TRBJ2-1; tentatively, D is TRBD2 (6 bases). The CDR3 spans 15 residues. Germline V gives CDR1 MDHEN, CDR2 SYDVKM. The germline V and J ends were trimmed by 4 bases and 0 bases, with 10 bases remaining between them. CDR3 nucleotides: TGTGCCAGCAGTTCGGACGGGAGCTCCTACAATGAGCAGTTCTTC. Protein: CASSSDGSSYNEQFF.

The V gene is TRBV11-2, the J gene TRBJ2-3; 12 bases match TRBD2. After removal of 8 bases from V and 6 bases from J, the junction contained 18 bases not matched to a gene. Per the germline V gene, CDR1 is SGHAT and CDR2 is FQNNGV. The CDR3 covers 18 residues. CDR3 in amino acids: CASGRRGASGRVADTQYF. The CDR3 DNA sequence: TGTGCCAGCGGACGAAGGGGGGCTAGCGGGAGGGTGGCGGATACGCAGTATTTT.

V and J are TRBV7-9 and TRBJ1-2; 7 positions match TRBD1. Germline CDR1 reads SEHNR; CDR2 reads FQNEAQ (reference sequence). V was pared by 5 bases and J by 8 bases, with 11 bases of the junction left unmatched. This CDR3 has 14 amino acids. CDR3 protein: CASSPSTGRTGYTF. CDR3 nucleotides: TGTGCCAGCAGCCCCTCGACAGGGAGGACGGGCTACACCTTC.

This clone was seen a few times. The V gene is TRBV28, the J gene TRBJ2-7; D uncertain. The germline gives CDR1 MDHEN, CDR2 SYDVKM. The CDR3 has 12 amino acids. V was cut by 2 bases and J by 3 bases, with 5 bases left in between. The DNA for the CDR3 is TGTGCCAGCAGTTTACAGGACTACGAGCAGTACTTC. Encoded protein: CASSLQDYEQYF.

The J gene is TRBJ2-3, the V gene TRBV7-9, with TRBD2 matching 12 bases. CDR1 is SEHNR, CDR2 FQNEAQ, per germline (reference sequence). The CDR3 is 17 residues long. After removal of 5 bases from V and 2 bases from J, the junction contained 8 bases not matched to a gene. CDR3 nucleotide sequence: TGTGCCAGCAGCCGACCGGGACTAGCGGGCCTCACAGATACGCAGTATTTT. Translating gives CASSRPGLAGLTDTQYF.

A few counts support this clone. The sample contains more than one DNA sequence encoding this CDR3. This chain uses TRBV14 with TRBJ2-5; 7 bases map to TRBD1. CDR1 SGHDN and CDR2 FVKESK come from the germline V gene. The CDR3 is 13 amino acids. After removal of 3 bases from V and 5 bases from J, the junction contained 3 bases not matched to a gene. CDR3 in amino acids: CASSQNRGETQYF. In DNA, the CDR3 is TGTGCCAGCAGCCAGAACAGGGGTGAGACCCAGTACTTC. The full variable domain, with the rest looked up from reference TRBV14 and TRBJ2-5, is EAGVTQFPSHSVIEKGQTVTLRCDPISGHDNLYWYRRVMGKEIKFLLHFVKESKQDESGMPNNRFLAERTGGTYSTLKVQPAELEDSGVYFCASSQNRGETQYFGPGTRLLVL.

A few counts support this clone. The chain carries TRBV6-6 and TRBJ2-5, with D possibly TRBD2 on 7 matching bases. V lost 0 bases and J lost 4, with 12 bases in between. The germline V gene encodes CDR1 MNHNY and CDR2 SVGAGI (reference sequence). The CDR3 spans 15 residues. Written as DNA, the CDR3 is TGTGCCAGCAGTTACTCGTCGGGGGGCCGAGAGACCCAGTACTTC. It specifies CASSYSSGGRETQYF.

V gene TRBV11-2 combines with J gene TRBJ2-1; D might be TRBD1 (6 bases). The germline V gene encodes CDR1 SGHAT and CDR2 FQNNGV. Trimming took off 0 bases at V and 9 bases at J, with 12 bases between the two ends. CDR3 length: 14 residues. CDR3: CASSLEGQGIEQFF. The DNA for the CDR3 is TGTGCCAGCAGCTTAGAAGGCCAGGGGATTGAGCAGTTCTTC. Full variable domain (outside the CDR3, taken from reference TRBV11-2 and TRBJ2-1): EAGVAQSPRYKIIEKRQSVAFWCNPISGHATLYWYQQILGQGPKLLIQFQNNGVVDDSQLPKDRFSAERLKGVDSTLKIQPAKLEDSAVYLCASSLEGQGIEQFFGPGTRLTVL.

The chain couples TRBV9 to TRBJ2-5, with a possible D match to TRBD2 (6 bases). CDR3 length: 15 residues. CDR1 SGDLS and CDR2 YYNGEE come from the germline V gene. The ends were cut back, 2 bases at V and 5 bases at J, with 16 bases in the middle. CDR3 sequence (DNA): TGTGCCAGCAGCGTTCTCGGGACTGACATGGAGACCCAGTACTTC. Its translation is CASSVLGTDMETQYF.

This chain uses TRBV11-2 with TRBJ1-5, with D maybe TRBD1 (5 bases). Germline V lookup: CDR1 SGHAT, CDR2 FQNNGV. CDR3 length: 12 residues. V lost 6 bases to trimming and J lost 11 bases, with 14 bases between them. This chain's CDR3 is CASSLDGRAQHF. CDR3 in DNA: TGTGCCAGCAGTCTTGACGGCAGGGCCCAGCATTTT.

The chain combines TRBV7-2 with TRBJ2-7; no clear D gene. Trimming removed 5 bases at V and 6 bases at J, with 11 bases between. The CDR3 sequence is 12 residues long. Germline CDR1 reads SGHTA; CDR2 reads FQGNSA. Here the CDR3 reads CASSPRLGEQYF. CDR3 bases: TGTGCCAGCAGCCCTCGACTGGGCGAGCAGTACTTC.

The J gene is TRBJ2-3, the V gene TRBV19; TRBD2 aligns across 7 bases. CDR3 size: 14 residues. In germline, CDR1 is LNHDA, CDR2 SQIVND (reference sequence). Trimming cost V 4 bases and J 5 bases; bases outside gene matches: 6. CDR3 sequence reads: CASSRSIAGDTQYF. The CDR3, as DNA: TGTGCCAGTAGTAGATCTATAGCGGGAGATACGCAGTATTTT.

The rearrangement joins TRBV7-9 to TRBJ1-1; 8 positions agree with TRBD1. CDR1 and CDR2 (germline): SEHNR, FQNEAQ (reference sequence). The CDR3 covers 15 residues. Germline trimming cut 3 bases from V and 1 base from J; bases unmatched to any gene: 4. This chain's CDR3 is CASSLAGTGNTEAFF. The CDR3 nucleotides are TGTGCCAGCAGCTTGGCCGGGACAGGGAACACTGAAGCTTTCTTT.

This clone was counted only a few times. The rearrangement joins TRBV9 to TRBJ2-1, with D tentatively TRBD2 (7 bases). The germline gives CDR1 SGDLS, CDR2 YYNGEE. The CDR3 has 16 residues. Trimming pared 4 bases from V and 7 bases from J, leaving 21 bases between. The CDR3 bases are TGTGCCAGCAGCTCCCCTAGGGAGGGAGGGGGGAATGAGCAGTTCTTC. Encoded protein: CASSSPREGGGNEQFF. Looking up the rest from reference TRBV9 and TRBJ2-1 gives the full variable domain: DSGVTQTPKHLITATGQRVTLRCSPRSGDLSVYWYQQSLDQGLQFLIQYYNGEERAKGNILERFSAQQFPDLHSELNLSSLELGDSALYFCASSSPREGGGNEQFFGPGTRLTVL.

V gene TRBV7-9 combines with J gene TRBJ1-1, with TRBD1 matching 7 bases. J gave up 3 bases and V 5 bases, and 9 bases lay outside the gene matches. Germline CDR1 is SEHNR and CDR2 is FQNEAQ (reference sequence). This CDR3 has 15 amino acids. The CDR3 loop is CASSNQGGGDTEAFF. In DNA, the CDR3 is TGTGCCAGCAGCAACCAAGGGGGCGGGGACACTGAAGCTTTCTTT.

The CDR3 DNA reads as TGTGCCAGCAGCCTTGGGGCGGATAGGTTAGGGGGCTACGAGCAGTACGTC. It encodes CASSLGADRLGGYEQYV. The chain recombines TRBV7-2 with TRBJ2-7; TRBD1 might be the D (6 bases). The CDR3 consists of 17 residues. Looked up from germline, CDR1 is SGHTA and CDR2 is FQGNSA. Trimming shortened V by 5 bases and J by 3 bases, and 23 bases separated the two germline ends.

V gene TRBV4-3 combines with J gene TRBJ2-1; 7 nucleotides line up with TRBD2. CDR1 and CDR2 from the germline V gene are LGHNA and YSLEER. The CDR3 has 15 amino acids. J was trimmed by 6 bases and V by 7 bases; bases with no gene match: 12. The CDR3 region is CASTPSLAAGNEQFF. CDR3 DNA: TGCGCCAGCACCCCATCCCTAGCGGCGGGCAATGAGCAGTTCTTC.

CDR3: CASSLGIGGLTSYGYTF. As DNA, the CDR3 is TGCGCCAGCAGCTTGGGAATAGGGGGCCTAACCAGCTATGGCTACACCTTC. The V and J genes are TRBV5-1 and TRBJ1-2, with 7 bases matching TRBD1. Germline CDR1 and CDR2: SGHRS and YFSETQ. The length of the CDR3 is 17 residues. After removal of 0 bases from V and 4 bases from J, the junction contained 12 bases not matched to a gene.

The V call is TRBV11-2, the J call TRBJ2-3; D is unclear. CDR1 SGHAT and CDR2 FQNNGV come from the germline V gene. The length of the CDR3 is 13 residues. The V end was cut by 2 bases, the J end by 5 bases, with 8 bases between. CDR3: CASSLSRGDTQYF. CDR3 sequence (DNA): TGTGCCAGCAGCTTATCCAGAGGAGATACGCAGTATTTT.

The rearrangement links TRBV5-4 to TRBJ1-2; no firm D call. The V end lost 4 bases, the J end lost 0 bases, and 7 bases lay between the germline ends. Germline V gives CDR1 SGHNT, CDR2 YYREEE (reference sequence). The CDR3 extends over 13 amino acids. In DNA, the CDR3 is TGTGCCAGCAGCCTGTTAGCTAACTATGGCTACACCTTC. It translates to CASSLLANYGYTF.

J is TRBJ1-2 and V is TRBV25-1; D ambiguous. The V end lost 6 bases, the J end lost 1 base, and 9 bases lay between the germline ends. The V gene's germline CDR1 is MGHDK and CDR2 SYGVNS. The CDR3 is 13 residues long. Written as DNA, the CDR3 is TGTGCCAGCAGCCGGGGATATAACTATGGCTACACCTTC. Its protein product is CASSRGYNYGYTF.

This clone occurred a few times. The chain joins TRBV4-3 to TRBJ2-2; 10 nucleotides line up with TRBD2. This CDR3 is 19 amino acids long. J lost 5 bases, V lost 0 bases, and 12 bases had no gene match. CDR1 and CDR2 (germline): LGHNA, YSLEER. The CDR3 loop is CASSQEGGLAGVRTGELFF. The CDR3 region has the DNA TGCGCCAGCAGCCAAGAAGGAGGGCTAGCGGGAGTTAGGACCGGGGAGCTGTTTTTT.

This clone has a single count. This sequence joins TRBV18 and TRBJ2-7, with 7 bases fitting TRBD1. The V gene end was trimmed by 6 bases and the J gene end by 6 bases; junction bases not matched to a gene: 8. Germline V gene data show CDR1 as KGHSH and CDR2 as LQKENI. CDR3 size: 13 residues. The DNA of the CDR3 is TGTGCCAGCTCTTCCCAAGGGGGCCGCGAGCAGTACTTC. This sequence encodes CASSSQGGREQYF.